Listed below are T cell receptor beta chains from one sample, sequenced in a study of molecular identifiers for immune sequencing clone quantification. TCRdb redid the calling of the PCR reads with MiXCR, one entry per CDR3 protein. The sample contains hundreds of thousands of distinct CDR3 sequences, roughly 24% of which appear only once. Sequenced material: naive CD8+ T cells from blood, with Jurkat cell RNA spiked in. The receptors here all came from a human donor in good health. Some libraries in this study had Jurkat cell RNA spiked in. Each CDR3 is given with its conserved first and last residue.

TRBV27	14	TRBJ1-6	CASSLYTGNSPLHF
TRBV7-9	13	TRBJ2-7	CASSPGQGAEQYF
TRBV13	16	TRBJ2-2	CASSAPGQGGTGELFF
TRBV6-6	13	TRBJ2-7	CASGVLGGGEQYF
TRBV27	16	TRBJ2-1	CASSLSPTGTYNEQFF
TRBV4-1	14	TRBJ1-1	CASTWSGGGTEAFF
TRBV5-4	14	TRBJ1-2	CASSLASQGYGYTF
TRBV6-6	15	TRBJ2-3	CASRTGTQGSYTQYF
TRBV28	14	TRBJ2-1	CASSMVDILNEQFF
TRBV12-3/TRBV12-4	16	TRBJ2-5	CASSFGVAGTIADQYF
TRBV5-1	15	TRBJ1-2	CASSLTPGHLNGYTF
TRBV7-9	16	TRBJ1-3	CASTGPGPATGNAIYF
TRBV20-1	15	TRBJ2-7	CSARDPSEGTGEQYF
TRBV20-1	15	TRBJ1-1	CSATDASTLNTEAFF
TRBV20-1	16	TRBJ2-7	CSARGQLAGVSYEQYF
TRBV29-1	13	TRBJ1-3	CSVVGTDGNTIYF
TRBV6-6	15	TRBJ1-5	CASSYLSRGNQPQHF
TRBV4-3	16	TRBJ2-7	CASSQDVLSVYGEQYF
TRBV6-5	14	TRBJ1-5	CASGAVWGNQPQHF
TRBV10-2	14	TRBJ1-5	CASSEHRGAQPQHF
TRBV6-1	12	TRBJ1-1	CASSEQGPEAFF
TRBV28	16	TRBJ2-7	CASSLRAGVSSYEQYF
TRBV9	20	TRBJ2-7	CASSAPAGTSGRADSYEQYF
TRBV5-5	19	TRBJ2-3	CASSLEGYRSTLGTDTQYF
TRBV7-9	18	TRBJ2-3	CASSSTRVSGGTTDTQYF
TRBV19	15	TRBJ2-1	CASSIGGSTYNKQFF
TRBV6-5	15	TRBJ2-1	CASREGDNLYNEQFF